This is a list of T cell receptor beta chains from one sample in a study of shared clonotypes between healthy human individuals. Here immunoSEQ multiplex PCR was the method, and the copy in TCRdb shows in-frame clones only, minus some. Of roughly 170,000 clones in the sample, approximately 62% are singletons; the top ten hold roughly a tenth. Sequenced material: memory CD4+ T cells sorted from blood. These receptors were taken from a man aged 25 to 40 in good health. Both conserved end residues are part of each CDR3. Fields, in order: clone size, V gene, D gene, J gene, CDR3 DNA, CDR3 protein. A D gene is named only where the DNA matches it firmly. A clone size is listed for some rows: how often the clone was seen (once, few, many), or a class if it is expanded.

size: few
V: TRBV28
D: TRBD1
J: TRBJ2-7
DNA: TGTGCCAGCAGACGGACAGGGGGCTGGGACTACGAGCAGTACTTC
CDR3: CASRRTGGWDYEQYF

size: -
V: TRBV18
D: -
J: TRBJ1-2
DNA: TGTGCCAGCTCACAGAACAGCGGCCGCTACTATGGCTACACCTTC
CDR3: CASSQNSGRYYGYTF

size: -
V: TRBV7-2
D: -
J: TRBJ2-5
DNA: TGTGCCAGCAGCCCGGGGACCGGTTTGCGGGAGACCCAGTACTTC
CDR3: CASSPGTGLRETQYF

size: -
V: TRBV18
D: -
J: TRBJ1-1
DNA: TGTGCCAGCTCACCGGTTGGTGCTAAGAGCAACACTGAAGCTTTCTTT
CDR3: CASSPVGAKSNTEAFF

size: -
V: TRBV19
D: TRBD2
J: TRBJ2-7
DNA: TGTGCCAGTAGTATAGGAGCTAGCGGCAACTACGAGCAGTACTTC
CDR3: CASSIGASGNYEQYF

size: -
V: TRBV29-1
D: -
J: TRBJ1-1
DNA: TGCAGCGTTAAAGAGAGTTTCCCAAAAGAAGCTTTCTTT
CDR3: CSVKESFPKEAFF

size: -
V: TRBV15
D: -
J: TRBJ2-5
DNA: TGTGCCACCAGCACCTCTGAAGAGACCCAGTACTTC
CDR3: CATSTSEETQYF

size: -
V: TRBV18
D: -
J: TRBJ2-2
DNA: TGTGCCAGCTCACCTTACTTCCTATCCGGGGAGCTGTTTTTT
CDR3: CASSPYFLSGELFF

size: -
V: TRBV5-1
D: TRBD1
J: TRBJ1-3
DNA: TGCGCCAGCAGCCTGGACAGGGGGAGCTCTGGAAACACCATATATTTT
CDR3: CASSLDRGSSGNTIYF

size: -
V: TRBV2
D: -
J: TRBJ1-5
DNA: TGTGCCAGCAAGACTAGCGTCTCTCCCAGTCAGCCCCAGCATTTT
CDR3: CASKTSVSPSQPQHF

size: few
V: TRBV9
D: -
J: TRBJ2-5
DNA: TGTGCCAGCAGCGTAGCTACGTTAGAGACCCAGTACTTC
CDR3: CASSVATLETQYF

size: -
V: TRBV29-1
D: -
J: TRBJ2-1
DNA: TGCAGCGTTGAAGATCCGGGTGAAGAGCAGTTCTTC
CDR3: CSVEDPGEEQFF

size: -
V: TRBV7-8
D: -
J: TRBJ1-5
DNA: TGTGCCAGCAGCACCTCTGGGGCAGGATTCGGTCAGCCCCAGCATTTT
CDR3: CASSTSGAGFGQPQHF

size: -
V: TRBV20-1
D: -
J: TRBJ1-3
DNA: TGCAGTGCTGCGAGCAGAAACACCATATATTTT
CDR3: CSAASRNTIYF

size: once
V: TRBV28
D: TRBD1
J: TRBJ1-1
DNA: TGTGCCAGCACACAACCCTTGACAGGGGCATCCACTGAAGCTTTCTTT
CDR3: CASTQPLTGASTEAFF

size: -
V: TRBV18
D: TRBD1
J: TRBJ1-4
DNA: TGTGCCAGCTCACCGAGAGGACAGGGTAGAATCGGAAATGAAAAACTGTTTTTT
CDR3: CASSPRGQGRIGNEKLFF

size: -
V: TRBV19
D: -
J: TRBJ1-2
DNA: TGTGCCAGTAACGGGGGCAGATCGTATGGCTACACCTTC
CDR3: CASNGGRSYGYTF

size: -
V: TRBV18
D: -
J: TRBJ2-3
DNA: TGTGCCAGCTCTCCTCCGGGGACACAGGCAGATACGCAGTATTTT
CDR3: CASSPPGTQADTQYF

size: once
V: TRBV27
D: TRBD2
J: TRBJ2-1
DNA: TGTGCCAGCAGTCCCCAGCGGGGGATAGGGGTCATATACAATGAGCAGTTCTTC
CDR3: CASSPQRGIGVIYNEQFF

size: few
V: TRBV11-3
D: TRBD2
J: TRBJ2-1
DNA: TGTGCCAGCAGCTCTAGCGGGAGGGCCGACAATGAGCAGTTCTTC
CDR3: CASSSSGRADNEQFF

size: -
V: TRBV30
D: -
J: TRBJ2-7
DNA: TGTGCCTGGAACGCCGGGGATGTGGGACCCTCCTACGAGCAGTACTTC
CDR3: CAWNAGDVGPSYEQYF

size: -
V: TRBV6-5
D: -
J: TRBJ1-1
DNA: TGTGCCAGCAGACCGACTGAAGCTTTCTTT
CDR3: CASRPTEAFF

size: -
V: TRBV19
D: TRBD1
J: TRBJ2-7
DNA: TGTGCCAGTAGTATGGGGACAGGGTTCTACGAGCAGTACTTC
CDR3: CASSMGTGFYEQYF

size: -
V: TRBV5-4
D: -
J: TRBJ2-1
DNA: TGTGCCAGCAGCTTGGGGGCAGGGGACGAGCAGTTCTTC
CDR3: CASSLGAGDEQFF

size: -
V: TRBV5-1
D: -
J: TRBJ2-7
DNA: TGCGCCAGCAGCTTTTATGGGATGGGACCTCAACCGGACGAGCAGTACTTC
CDR3: CASSFYGMGPQPDEQYF

size: -
V: TRBV7-2
D: TRBD2
J: TRBJ2-7
DNA: TGTGCCAGCAGCTTAGCTAGCGGGAGGGCCTACGAGCAGTACTTC
CDR3: CASSLASGRAYEQYF

size: once
V: TRBV5-8
D: -
J: TRBJ1-5
DNA: TGTGCCAGCAGCTGGACAGGCAATCAGCCCCAGCATTTT
CDR3: CASSWTGNQPQHF

size: -
V: TRBV18
D: TRBD2
J: TRBJ2-2
DNA: TGTGCCAGCTCACCAGGGACTAGTAGGAACACCGGGGAGCTGTTTTTT
CDR3: CASSPGTSRNTGELFF

size: many
V: TRBV21-1
D: -
J: TRBJ2-1
DNA: TGTGCCAGCAGTGGGACAGGTCCTTCGGAGGAAGGATCCTACAATGAGCAGTTCTTC
CDR3: CASSGTGPSEEGSYNEQFF

size: few
V: TRBV5-4
D: TRBD2
J: TRBJ2-7
DNA: TGTGCCAGCAGCTCGGGCGGGAGTCTCTACGAGCAGTACTTC
CDR3: CASSSGGSLYEQYF

size: -
V: TRBV9
D: TRBD2
J: TRBJ2-1
DNA: TGTGCCAGCAGCGTAGGAGCGGGGGCAAACAATGAGCAGTTCTTC
CDR3: CASSVGAGANNEQFF

size: -
V: TRBV7-9
D: TRBD2
J: TRBJ2-5
DNA: TGTGCCAGCAGCTTAGGGACTAGCGGACAAGAGACCCAGTACTTC
CDR3: CASSLGTSGQETQYF

size: once
V: TRBV11-3
D: -
J: TRBJ2-1
DNA: TGTGCCAGCAGCTTAGGTCAGTGGGGTGAGCAGTTCTTC
CDR3: CASSLGQWGEQFF

size: -
V: TRBV7-8
D: -
J: TRBJ2-1
DNA: TGTGCCAGCGGGATAGCGCACGTGAACAATGAGCAGTTCTTC
CDR3: CASGIAHVNNEQFF

size: many
V: TRBV2
D: -
J: TRBJ2-1
DNA: TGTGCCACCAACGGACCATCCAGGTACAATGAGCAGTTCTTC
CDR3: CATNGPSRYNEQFF

size: -
V: TRBV6-1
D: -
J: TRBJ1-4
DNA: TGTGCCAGCAGTGGACCGTTTGAAAAACTGTTTTTT
CDR3: CASSGPFEKLFF

size: few
V: TRBV2
D: TRBD1
J: TRBJ2-2
DNA: TGTGCCAGCAGTGGGACAGGGGGGCACGGGGAGCTGTTTTTT
CDR3: CASSGTGGHGELFF

size: -
V: TRBV6-5
D: TRBD2
J: TRBJ2-4
DNA: TGTGCCAGCAGTATGACTAGCGGGAGGGTGTACTTC
CDR3: CASSMTSGRVYF

size: -
V: TRBV7-2
D: TRBD2
J: TRBJ2-5
DNA: TGTGCCAGCAGCTTAAGATTACTAGCGGGAGAAGAGACCCAGTACTTC
CDR3: CASSLRLLAGEETQYF

size: once
V: TRBV5-8
D: TRBD2
J: TRBJ2-2
DNA: TGTTGTGCGGGAGCTCCGAACACCGGGGAGCTGTTTTTT
CDR3: CCAGAPNTGELFF

size: -
V: TRBV7-3
D: TRBD2
J: TRBJ2-3
DNA: TGTGCCAGCAGCTTAGGGCGGGAGGGCCTGGGAGATACGCAGTATTTT
CDR3: CASSLGREGLGDTQYF

size: -
V: TRBV18
D: TRBD1
J: TRBJ2-5
DNA: TGTGCCAGCTCACTTACAGGGGTTAAAGAGACCCAGTACTTC
CDR3: CASSLTGVKETQYF

size: -
V: TRBV5-1
D: -
J: TRBJ2-3
DNA: TGCGCCAGCAGCTTGGCCGGGCGGGATACGCAGTATTTT
CDR3: CASSLAGRDTQYF

size: -
V: TRBV29-1
D: -
J: TRBJ2-3
DNA: TGCAGCGTTGGTGGGCTAGGTAGGGTAGATACGCAGTATTTT
CDR3: CSVGGLGRVDTQYF

size: -
V: TRBV2
D: -
J: TRBJ2-7
DNA: TGTGCCAGCAGTGAAAGCTCCTACGAGCAGTACTTC
CDR3: CASSESSYEQYF

size: few
V: TRBV10-3
D: -
J: TRBJ2-5
DNA: TGTGCCATCAGTGAAAGGCCCGAGACCCAGTACTTC
CDR3: CAISERPETQYF

size: -
V: TRBV5-1
D: -
J: TRBJ2-3
DNA: TGCGCCAGCAGCTTGGTCAGGGCCTCTAGCACAGATACGCAGTATTTT
CDR3: CASSLVRASSTDTQYF

size: -
V: TRBV7-3
D: -
J: TRBJ2-1
DNA: TGTGCCAGCAGCCAGTCACTAGGCTCCTACAATGAGCAGTTCTTC
CDR3: CASSQSLGSYNEQFF

size: -
V: TRBV27
D: TRBD1
J: TRBJ1-2
DNA: TGTGCCAGCAGTTCCCCGACAGGGTTTTCGGGTGGCTACACCTTC
CDR3: CASSSPTGFSGGYTF

size: few
V: TRBV7-3
D: -
J: TRBJ2-1
DNA: TGTGCCAGCAGCCCCTCGGCGCGCGTAGAGCAGTTCTTC
CDR3: CASSPSARVEQFF

size: once
V: TRBV11-3
D: -
J: TRBJ2-3
DNA: TGTGCCAGCAGCTTAGGTCGGGTAGAAGCAGATACGCAGTATTTT
CDR3: CASSLGRVEADTQYF

size: -
V: TRBV28
D: TRBD1
J: TRBJ1-4
DNA: TGTGCCTCCCTCACGGGACAGGGGGAAAAACTGTTTTTT
CDR3: CASLTGQGEKLFF

size: -
V: TRBV7-2
D: -
J: TRBJ1-2
DNA: TGTGCCAGCAGCAGGGACGGAAGATATGGCTACACCTTC
CDR3: CASSRDGRYGYTF

size: -
V: TRBV11-3
D: -
J: TRBJ2-1
DNA: TGTGCCAGCAGCTTAGGGGCCCCAAATGAGCAGTTCTTC
CDR3: CASSLGAPNEQFF